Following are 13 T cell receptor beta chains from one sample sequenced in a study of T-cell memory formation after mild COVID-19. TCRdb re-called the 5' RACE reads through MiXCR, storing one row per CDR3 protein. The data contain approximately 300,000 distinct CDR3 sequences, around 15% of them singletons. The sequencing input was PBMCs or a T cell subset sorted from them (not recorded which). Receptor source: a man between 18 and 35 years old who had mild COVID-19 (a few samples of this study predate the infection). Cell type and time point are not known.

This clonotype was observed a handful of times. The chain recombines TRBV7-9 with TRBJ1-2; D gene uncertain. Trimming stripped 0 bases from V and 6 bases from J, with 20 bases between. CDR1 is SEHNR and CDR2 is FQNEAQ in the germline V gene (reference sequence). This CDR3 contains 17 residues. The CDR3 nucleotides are TGTGCCAGCAGCTTAGCGAGGCGGACCGAGACCCTCAATGGCTACACCTTC. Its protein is CASSLARRTETLNGYTF.

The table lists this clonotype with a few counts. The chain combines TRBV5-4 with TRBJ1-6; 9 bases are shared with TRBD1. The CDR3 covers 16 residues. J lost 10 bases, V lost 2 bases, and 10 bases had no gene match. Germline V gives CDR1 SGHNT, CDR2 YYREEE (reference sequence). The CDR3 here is CASSFHVGQGGSPLHF. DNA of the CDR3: TGTGCCAGCAGCTTTCATGTGGGACAGGGAGGCTCACCCCTCCACTTT.

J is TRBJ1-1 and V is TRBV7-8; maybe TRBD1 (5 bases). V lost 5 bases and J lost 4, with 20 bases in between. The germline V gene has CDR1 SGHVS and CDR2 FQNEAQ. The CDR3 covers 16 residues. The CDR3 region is CASSPDWRGRGTEAFF. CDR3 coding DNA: TGTGCCAGCAGCCCGGACTGGAGAGGGAGGGGCACTGAAGCTTTCTTT.

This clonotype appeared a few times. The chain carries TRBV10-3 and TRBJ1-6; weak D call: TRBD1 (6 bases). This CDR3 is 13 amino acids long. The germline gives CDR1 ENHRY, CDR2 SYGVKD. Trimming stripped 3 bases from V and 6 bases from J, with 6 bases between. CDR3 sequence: CAISDRGNSPLHF. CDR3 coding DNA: TGTGCCATCAGTGACAGGGGTAATTCACCCCTCCACTTT.

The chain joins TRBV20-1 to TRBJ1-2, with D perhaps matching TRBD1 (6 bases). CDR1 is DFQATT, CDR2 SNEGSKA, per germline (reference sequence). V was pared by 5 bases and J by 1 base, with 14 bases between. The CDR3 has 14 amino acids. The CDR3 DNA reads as TGCAGTGCTCGACAGGAGACGATTAACTATGGCTACACCTTC. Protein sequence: CSARQETINYGYTF.

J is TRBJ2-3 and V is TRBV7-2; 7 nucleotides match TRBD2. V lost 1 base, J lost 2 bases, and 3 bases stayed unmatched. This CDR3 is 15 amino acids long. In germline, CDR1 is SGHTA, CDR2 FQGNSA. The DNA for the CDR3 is TGTGCCAGCAGCTTAGTGGGGACTAACACAGATACGCAGTATTTT. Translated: CASSLVGTNTDTQYF.

CDR3: CASSQTPGPAGTEAFF. The CDR3, as DNA: TGCGCCAGCAGCCAAACCCCGGGACCGGCGGGCACTGAAGCTTTCTTT. The V call is TRBV4-1, the J call TRBJ1-1; possibly TRBD1 for D (5 bases). CDR3 length: 16 residues. Germline loops: CDR1 MGHRA, CDR2 YSYEKL. V shed 2 bases and J shed 4 bases, with 17 bases lying between them.

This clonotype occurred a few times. The CDR3 region is CSALQGFSYEQYV. DNA of the CDR3: TGCAGTGCTTTACAGGGGTTCTCCTACGAGCAGTACGTC. The chain carries TRBV20-1 and TRBJ2-7; 7 positions match TRBD1. The germline gives CDR1 DFQATT, CDR2 SNEGSKA (reference sequence). The V segment lost 5 bases and the J segment 0 bases; nucleotides outside the gene matches: 4. The CDR3 contains 13 residues.

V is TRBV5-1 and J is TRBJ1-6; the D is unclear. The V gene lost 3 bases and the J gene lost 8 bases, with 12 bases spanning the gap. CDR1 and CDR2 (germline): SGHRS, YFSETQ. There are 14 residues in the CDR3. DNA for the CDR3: TGCGCCAGCAGCTCCTGGGTCGGGGATTCACCCCTCCACTTT. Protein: CASSSWVGDSPLHF.

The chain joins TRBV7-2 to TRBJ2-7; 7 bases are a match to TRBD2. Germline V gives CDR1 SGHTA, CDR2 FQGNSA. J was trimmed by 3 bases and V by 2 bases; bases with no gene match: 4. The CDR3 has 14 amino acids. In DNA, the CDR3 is TGTGCCAGCAGCTTATCCAGCGGGGACTACGAGCAGTACGTC. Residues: CASSLSSGDYEQYV.

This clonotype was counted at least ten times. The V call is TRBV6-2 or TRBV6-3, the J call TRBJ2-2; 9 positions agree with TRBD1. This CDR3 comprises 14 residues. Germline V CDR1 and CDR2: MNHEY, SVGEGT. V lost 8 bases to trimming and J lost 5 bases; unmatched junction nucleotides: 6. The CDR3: CASRQTGGTGELFF. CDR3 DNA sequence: TGTGCCAGCCGGCAGACAGGGGGTACCGGGGAGCTGTTTTTT.

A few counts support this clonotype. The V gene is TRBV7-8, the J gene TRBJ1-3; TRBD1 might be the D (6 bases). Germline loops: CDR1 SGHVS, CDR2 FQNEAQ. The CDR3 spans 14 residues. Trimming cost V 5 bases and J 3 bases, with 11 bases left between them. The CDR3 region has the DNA TGTGCCAGCAGCCAGGGGCAGAGTGGAAACACCATATATTTT. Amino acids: CASSQGQSGNTIYF.

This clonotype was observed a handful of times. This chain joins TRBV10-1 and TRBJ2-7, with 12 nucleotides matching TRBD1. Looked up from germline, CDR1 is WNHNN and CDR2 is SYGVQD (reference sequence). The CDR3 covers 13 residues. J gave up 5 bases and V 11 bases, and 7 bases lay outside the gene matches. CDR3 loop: CAGNGTGGDEQYV. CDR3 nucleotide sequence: TGCGCCGGAAACGGGACAGGGGGCGACGAGCAGTACGTC.